This T cell receptor beta chain was captured by sequencing in a study of T cells in localized non-small cell lung cancer. The study, taken as a whole, reports: Researchers found a median roughly 50 of the top 100 tumor clones in adjacent lung. Overall survival was longer when the density of T cells in the blood was higher. Uninvolved adjacent lung showed higher T cell clonality than tumor.

TCRdb's table, derived via immunoSEQ multiplex PCR, lists solely in-frame clones and lacks some. The data show around 43,000 clones, around 86% seen once. This clone was detected a few times. Its antigen is not identified. Germline V lookup: CDR1 LGHNT, CDR2 FRNRAP. V lost 4 bases to trimming and J lost 0 bases; unmatched junction nucleotides: 13. CDR3 length: 19 amino acids. The origin of this receptor is a man aged 18 to 49 with stage I lung adenocarcinoma. The rearrangement joins TRBV12-5 to TRBJ2-7; 12 nucleotides line up with TRBD1. Source: peripheral blood, taken before any cancer treatment. CDR3 nucleotides: TGTGCTAGTGGTTCATCCCCGGGACAGGGGGCTTCCTCCTCCTACGAGCAGTACTTC. Amino acid sequence: CASGSSPGQGASSSYEQYF. The full variable domain, its missing parts supplied by reference TRBV12-5 and TRBJ2-7, is DARVTQTPRHKVTEMGQEVTMRCQPILGHNTVFWYRQTMMQGLELLAYFRNRAPLDDSGMPKDRFSAEMPDATLATLKIQPSEPRDSAVYFCASGSSPGQGASSSYEQYFGPGTRLTVT.